The 24 T cell receptor beta chains reported below all come from one sample, sequenced in a study of T-cell reconstitution after alpha-beta-depleted transplantation in children. As it was prepared, the TCRbeta library received unique molecular identifiers. TCRdb redid the calling of the PCR reads with MiXCR, one entry per CDR3 protein. Among hundreds of thousands of distinct CDR3 sequences, 10% to 15% were seen once, and the ten largest hold over 2%. The input for sequencing was PBMCs, mostly from graft donor cells, taken 360 days after TCRalphabeta/CD19-depleted stem cell transplant. The receptors come from a male patient under 18 who had a stem cell transplant for acute myeloid leukemia, so the T cells may come from the graft donor.

This clonotype was seen a few times. The chain carries TRBV2 and TRBJ2-7, with D possibly being TRBD1 (6 bases). V gave up 6 bases and J gave up 4 bases, with 16 bases separating them. CDR1 is SNHLY and CDR2 is FYNNEI in the germline V gene. The CDR3 totals 14 residues. The CDR3 reads CASSSGTYQYEQYF. The DNA of the CDR3 is TGTGCCAGCAGCTCCGGGACATACCAATACGAGCAGTACTTC.

This clonotype has only one observation. Being one base from a much bigger clone, this may be a read error. The rearrangement uses TRBV29-1 and TRBJ2-1, with 11 bases matching TRBD2. The CDR3 totals 14 residues. The germline CDR1 and CDR2 sequences are SQVTM and ANQGSEA. CDR3: CSVIAGGSYHEQFF. The CDR3 nucleotides are TGCAGCGTTATAGCGGGAGGGTCCTACCATGAGCAGTTCTTC.

This chain uses TRBV5-5 with TRBJ2-3; 9 bases align to TRBD2. This CDR3 is built from 13 residues. The V gene's germline CDR1 is SGHKS and CDR2 YYEKEE (reference sequence). V lost 2 bases, J lost 9 bases, and 4 bases stayed unmatched. The CDR3 DNA is TGTGCCAGCAGCTTCCAAGCGGGGGGCACGCAGTATTTT. Translation: CASSFQAGGTQYF.

The V and J genes are TRBV4-3 and TRBJ1-5; unclear D gene. V was trimmed by 0 bases and J by 7 bases, leaving 13 bases between them. The CDR3 is 15 amino acids. Looked up from germline, CDR1 is LGHNA and CDR2 is YSLEER. Here the CDR3 reads CASSQDLGMWQPQHF. CDR3 DNA sequence: TGCGCCAGCAGCCAAGATCTGGGTATGTGGCAGCCCCAGCATTTT.

The gene calls are TRBV28 and TRBJ1-1, with a weak D call TRBD1 (6 bases). Trimming cost V 7 bases and J 1 base, with 13 bases left between them. Germline-derived CDR1 and CDR2 are MDHEN and SYDVKM. The CDR3 extends over 14 amino acids. The CDR3 DNA reads as TGTGCCAGCAAGATGGACAGCCCGAACACTGAAGCTTTCTTT. Translation: CASKMDSPNTEAFF.

This clonotype was observed at least ten times. The chain joins TRBV24-1 to TRBJ2-1, with 8 nucleotides matching TRBD2. Trimming took 9 bases from V and 5 from J; bases not matched to a gene: 5. This CDR3 contains 13 residues. Germline lookup yields CDR1 KGHDR and CDR2 SFDVKD. CDR3 in DNA: TGTGCCACCCGGGCGGGAGGCGACAATGAGCAGTTCTTC. Its protein product is CATRAGGDNEQFF.

A few counts support this clonotype. This chain connects TRBV5-1 to TRBJ2-7, with TRBD1 identical over 8 bases. CDR1 SGHRS and CDR2 YFSETQ come from the germline V gene. The CDR3 runs 15 residues. The ends lost 4 bases at V and 3 bases at J; junction bases unmatched: 9. The CDR3 DNA sequence: TGCGCCAGCAGCCCCAGGGGGCAGGGGGTCTACGAGCAGTACTTC. It codes for CASSPRGQGVYEQYF.

This clonotype was picked up a small number of times. The chain has TRBV7-2 and TRBJ1-5, with no clear D. V shed 0 bases and J shed 7 bases, with 7 bases lying between them. Germline V CDR1 and CDR2: SGHTA, FQGNSA. The CDR3 covers 13 residues. CDR3 amino acids: CASSLAVRQPQHF. The CDR3 coding sequence is TGTGCCAGCAGCTTAGCGGTCCGCCAGCCCCAGCATTTT.

The chain is built from TRBV5-5 and TRBJ2-1; 8 nucleotides line up with TRBD2. The CDR3 covers 14 residues. Per the germline V gene, CDR1 is SGHKS and CDR2 is YYEKEE (reference sequence). V dropped 5 bases and J dropped 7; count of bases not matched to a gene: 8. The chain's CDR3 is CASRSGSWANEQFF. CDR3 coding DNA: TGTGCCAGCAGAAGCGGGAGTTGGGCAAATGAGCAGTTCTTC.

This clonotype was counted a few times. This chain connects TRBV30 to TRBJ2-5, with TRBD2 as a possible D gene (6 bases). The CDR3 length is 13 residues. Deletions cut 8 bases from V and 1 base from J, with 14 bases between. Per the germline V gene, CDR1 is GTSNPN and CDR2 is SVGIG (reference sequence). CDR3: CASSGDTQETQYF. The CDR3 bases are TGTGCCAGTAGCGGCGACACCCAAGAGACCCAGTACTTC.

The chain is built from TRBV4-3 and TRBJ2-7; D not resolved. From germline, CDR1 is LGHNA and CDR2 YSLEER. This CDR3 has 15 amino acids. Trimming took 0 bases from V and 1 from J, leaving 10 bases between them. This CDR3 is CASSQERWLSYEQYF. In nucleotides, the CDR3 is TGCGCCAGCAGCCAAGAAAGGTGGCTTTCCTACGAGCAGTACTTC.

Many counts were recorded for this clonotype. CDR3 sequence (DNA): TGTGCCAGCAGTAACCGGGGGATGGGGACAGATACGCAGTATTTT. Translated, it gives CASSNRGMGTDTQYF. V is TRBV27 and J is TRBJ2-3; tentative D call: TRBD2 (6 bases). The germline CDR1 and CDR2 sequences are MNHEY and SMNVEV (reference sequence). The CDR3 is 15 amino acids. Trimming removed 5 bases at V and 3 bases at J, with 15 bases between.

This clonotype has just a few counts. The chain recombines TRBV6-2 or TRBV6-3 with TRBJ2-7, with 9 bases that match TRBD1. CDR3 size: 15 residues. CDR1 MNHEY and CDR2 SVGEGT come from the germline V gene. The ends lost 1 base at V and 2 bases at J; junction bases unmatched: 3. The CDR3 loop is CASSYWTGETYEQYF. CDR3 nucleotide sequence: TGTGCCAGCAGTTACTGGACAGGGGAAACCTACGAGCAGTACTTC.

This chain joins TRBV27 and TRBJ1-4; D is unclear. V lost 4 bases, J lost 2 bases, and 14 bases lay in between. The CDR3 covers 16 residues. CDR1 MNHEY and CDR2 SMNVEV come from the germline V gene (reference sequence). CDR3 DNA sequence: TGTGCCAGCAGTTCCTTTGGGCTGACGACTAATGAAAAACTGTTTTTT. Its protein is CASSSFGLTTNEKLFF. Based on the CDR3 plus reference TRBV27 and TRBJ1-4, the full variable domain is EAQVTQNPRYLITVTGKKLTVTCSQNMNHEYMSWYRQDPGLGLRQIYYSMNVEVTDKGDVPEGYKVSRKEKRNFPLILESPSPNQTSLYFCASSSFGLTTNEKLFFGSGTQLSVL.

V usage is TRBV12-3 or TRBV12-4 and J usage is TRBJ2-1; 10 nucleotides agree with TRBD1. With 7 bases clipped from V and 4 bases from J, the junction kept 7 bases outside the gene matches. The CDR3 spans 15 residues. This CDR3 reads CASIPDRGSYNEQFF. CDR3 DNA sequence: TGTGCCAGCATTCCGGACAGGGGGAGTTACAATGAGCAGTTCTTC.

The chain joins TRBV9 to TRBJ2-5, with D uncertain. Germline V gene sequence: CDR1 SGDLS, CDR2 YYNGEE. The CDR3 length is 14 residues. V was clipped by 3 bases and J by 5 bases, with 14 bases between them. The CDR3 loop is CASSGNGAWETQYF. The CDR3 nucleotides are TGTGCCAGCAGCGGCAATGGCGCTTGGGAGACCCAGTACTTC.

This clonotype has only a few counts. The chain recombines TRBV7-2 with TRBJ2-7; D gene ambiguous. CDR1 and CDR2 from the germline V gene are SGHTA and FQGNSA. Between the trimmed V and J ends, which lost 1 base and 0 bases, there was a span of 7 bases. This CDR3 is built from 14 residues. Here the CDR3 DNA reads TGTGCCAGCAGCTTAGGGGCCACCTCCTACGAGCAGTACTTC. This translates into CASSLGATSYEQYF.

The chain couples TRBV6-4 to TRBJ2-5; 9 bases are shared with TRBD1. The CDR3 length is 15 residues. Unmatched junction bases numbered 6, after V lost 5 bases and J lost 2 bases. Germline CDR1 and CDR2: MRHNA and SNTAGT. CDR3 sequence reads: CASSLGQGPQETQYF. The CDR3 DNA follows: TGTGCCAGCAGTCTCGGACAGGGGCCTCAAGAGACCCAGTACTTC.

This clonotype was observed at least ten times. For the CDR3, the DNA is TGTGCCACCGCCGACGGCGAGCAGTACTTC. It yields the protein CATADGEQYF. This rearrangement joins TRBV28 to TRBJ2-7; no clear D. Trimming pared 10 bases from V and 6 bases from J, leaving 10 bases between. The CDR3 is 10 residues long. The V gene's germline CDR1 is MDHEN and CDR2 SYDVKM.

The chain couples TRBV12-3 or TRBV12-4 to TRBJ1-3; the D is unclear. V dropped 1 base and J dropped 0 bases, with 13 bases sitting between them. The CDR3 loop spans 17 amino acids. CDR3 sequence reads: CASSLGSYGSSGNTIYF. Written as DNA, the CDR3 is TGTGCCAGCAGTTTAGGGTCATACGGGAGCTCTGGAAACACCATATATTTT.

The CDR3 coding sequence is TGTGCCATCAGTGAGTCGATGAGTTGGGTAGGTGAGCAGTTCTTC. It yields the protein CAISESMSWVGEQFF. The genes are TRBV10-3 and TRBJ2-1; D unclear. Per germline, CDR1 ENHRY and CDR2 SYGVKD. CDR3 length: 15 residues. V lost 0 bases and J lost 9, with 15 bases in between.

This clonotype was detected many times. The chain uses TRBV28 and TRBJ2-3; no definite D call. V shed 5 bases and J shed 8 bases, with 20 bases lying between them. Germline V gives CDR1 MDHEN, CDR2 SYDVKM. This CDR3 spans 15 amino acids. Here the CDR3 DNA reads TGTGCCAGCAGTCCTTTTCGCCCCAGAGAAAGTACGCAGTATTTT. Amino acids: CASSPFRPRESTQYF.

This clonotype was counted a few times. The V call is TRBV7-9, the J call TRBJ2-7, with 9 bases matching TRBD1. CDR3 size: 14 residues. V shed 5 bases, J shed 2 bases, and the junction held 4 bases outside the gene matches. Germline CDR1 reads SEHNR; CDR2 reads FQNEAQ (reference sequence). The CDR3 nucleotides read TGTGCCAGCAGCGTACAGGGGGCTGCCTACGAGCAGTACTTC. The encoded protein is CASSVQGAAYEQYF. Full variable domain (outside the CDR3, taken from reference TRBV7-9 and TRBJ2-7): DTGVSQNPRHKITKRGQNVTFRCDPISEHNRLYWYRQTLGQGPEFLTYFQNEAQLEKSRLLSDRFSAERPKGSFSTLEIQRTEQGDSAMYLCASSVQGAAYEQYFGPGTRLTVT.

As to this clonotype: With a much larger clone just one base away, this may be a read error. The V call is TRBV4-3, the J call TRBJ2-2; unclear D gene. The germline V gene has CDR1 LGHNA and CDR2 YSLEER. Trimming removed 1 base from V and 2 bases from J, with 11 bases in between. This CDR3 has 16 amino acids. The CDR3 bases are TGCGCCAGCAGCCAAGCCTGGGCACACAACACCGGGGAGCTGTTTTTT. This codes for CASSQAWAHNTGELFF.